Following are 5 T cell receptor beta chains from one sample sequenced in a study of T cell responses to AZD1222 COVID-19 vaccine. Produced via immunoSEQ multiplex PCR; TCRdb's table is partial and in-frame only. The sample lists 90,000 to 95,000 clones, 86% occurring once. The source material was peripheral blood, sampled on day 0 of AZD1222 vaccination. These receptors were obtained from an adult in good health.

The table lists this clone with a few counts. This chain connects TRBV12-3 or TRBV12-4 to TRBJ2-5; D gene ambiguous. This CDR3 has 11 residues. V gave up 4 bases and J gave up 0 bases, with 0 bases separating them. The CDR3 DNA sequence: TGTGCCAGCAGTTACCAAGAGACCCAGTACTTC. Its protein product is CASSYQETQYF.

The chain uses TRBV28 and TRBJ2-2; D remains ambiguous. CDR3 length: 12 amino acids. The germline V gene encodes CDR1 MDHEN and CDR2 SYDVKM. The V end was cut by 7 bases, the J end by 6 bases, with 9 bases between. The CDR3 sequence is CASIASAGELFF. The CDR3 coding sequence is TGTGCCAGCATTGCCTCGGCCGGGGAGCTGTTTTTT.

The chain carries TRBV10-3 and TRBJ2-2; D ambiguous. Between the trimmed V and J ends, which lost 6 bases and 7 bases, there was a span of 12 bases. Germline V lookup: CDR1 ENHRY, CDR2 SYGVKD. The CDR3 sequence is 13 residues long. The CDR3 nucleotides are TGTGCCATCAGGGCCGGGTATGGCGGGGAGCTGTTTTTT. Amino acid sequence: CAIRAGYGGELFF.

The chain carries TRBV29-1 and TRBJ1-1; 7 nucleotides agree with TRBD1. The CDR3 has 13 residues. CDR1 is SQVTM and CDR2 is ANQGSEA in the germline V gene. V trimming: 7 bases; J trimming: 1 base; junction bases outside the gene matches: 6. The CDR3 region has the DNA TGCAGCGCTCGCAGGGACAGGAACACTGAAGCTTTCTTT. Translated, it gives CSARRDRNTEAFF.

This chain joins TRBV6-2 or TRBV6-3 and TRBJ2-3; D might be TRBD2 (6 bases). Trimming cost V 0 bases and J 0 bases, with 10 bases left between them. The CDR3 contains 16 residues. Germline V gene data show CDR1 as MNHEY and CDR2 as SVGEGT. The CDR3 reads CASSYSRRGSTDTQYF. The CDR3 nucleotides read TGTGCCAGCAGTTACTCTCGTCGGGGGAGCACAGATACGCAGTATTTT.